This is a list of T cell receptor beta chains from one sample in a study of neurological immune-mediated disorders. TCRdb reprocessed the 5' RACE reads via MiXCR and lists one record per CDR3 protein. The data show approximately 60,000 distinct CDR3 sequences, approximately 4.1% seen once. Material for sequencing was PBMCs. The receptors were sampled from a man between 45 and 60 years old with multiple sclerosis. CDR3s include the opening cysteine and the closing phenylalanine or tryptophan. D genes are given only for firm matches. Clone size is shown for a subset of rows, as once, few, many or a class of expanded clone.

j_call clone_size v_call d_call cdr3_aa cdr3_nt
TRBJ2-3 many TRBV20-1 TRBD2 CSAIYRGPTSGPDTQYF TGCAGTGCAATTTACCGGGGACCGACTAGCGGACCAGATACGCAGTATTTT
TRBJ2-7 many TRBV4-1 TRBD1 CASSQNGAHGTGDPYEQYF TGCGCCAGCAGCCAGAATGGCGCTCATGGGACAGGGGACCCCTACGAGCAGTACTTC
TRBJ2-1 many TRBV7-9 NA CASSQTTTAYNEQFF TGTGCCAGCAGCCAAACCACGACAGCTTACAATGAGCAGTTCTTC
TRBJ1-4 many TRBV29-1 TRBD1 CSVELGGQGLFF TGCAGCGTTGAGCTAGGAGGACAGGGACTGTTTTTT
TRBJ2-7 NA TRBV7-2 NA CASSLQGGEQYF TGTGCCAGCAGCTTACAAGGGGGCGAGCAGTACTTC
TRBJ2-3 many TRBV7-9 NA CASRPGIDTQYF TGTGCCAGCAGGCCAGGGATAGATACGCAGTATTTT
TRBJ1-6 many TRBV4-1 TRBD1 CASSHGTGDNSPLNF TGCGCCAGCAGCCATGGGACAGGGGATAATTCACCCCTCAACTTT
TRBJ2-3 many TRBV7-6 TRBD1 CASSSVRGQGTDTQYF TGTGCCAGCAGCTCCGTGAGGGGACAGGGCACAGATACGCAGTATTTT
TRBJ1-6 many TRBV7-2 TRBD1 CASRGGQGVYSPLHF TGTGCCAGCAGAGGGGGACAGGGAGTTTACTCACCCCTCCACTTT
TRBJ1-5 many TRBV5-5 NA CASSLVVAINQPQHF TGTGCCAGCAGCTTGGTCGTCGCCATTAATCAGCCCCAGCATTTT
TRBJ2-4 many TRBV5-1 TRBD1 CASSDRTGSKNIQYF TGCGCCAGCAGCGACCGGACAGGGTCCAAAAACATTCAGTACTTC
TRBJ1-2 many TRBV27 NA CASSFNGVYGYTF TGTGCCAGCAGTTTTAACGGCGTCTATGGCTACACCTTC
TRBJ1-1 many TRBV7-8 TRBD1 CASSLVSGTGSIAFF TGTGCCAGCAGCTTAGTATCCGGGACAGGGTCTATAGCTTTCTTT
TRBJ2-2 many TRBV20-1 NA CSARDSKAANTGELFF TGCAGTGCTAGAGATTCAAAGGCGGCGAACACCGGGGAGCTGTTTTTT
TRBJ1-1 many TRBV20-1 TRBD1 CRLGTVNTEAFF TGCAGGCTGGGGACAGTAAACACTGAAGCTTTCTTT
TRBJ2-1 many TRBV24-1 TRBD1 CATSDPTGLSYNEQFF TGTGCCACCAGTGACCCGACAGGGTTATCCTACAATGAGCAGTTCTTC